This TCR beta chain was recovered during a study of CD8+ T cells in alopecia areata. Overall study: The SALT score measured affected scalp surface percentage in treated patients.

Treatment specified: oral pan-JAK inhibitor, 5-10 mg twice daily. Concerning this clone: Its target is unknown.

Study-wide results and caveats: Scalp lesions, especially in alopecia totalis/universalis, had higher clonality than normal scalp.

cDNA prepared by RNA extraction and subsequent reverse transcription served as the template for sequencing. The protocol was immunoSEQ multiplex PCR, while the TCRdb copy is restricted to in-frame clones and leaves out a portion. Of approximately 280,000 clones in the sample, about three fifths were seen once. This CDR3 is 14 amino acids long. Trimming at V came to 4 bases and at J to 6 bases, leaving 8 bases not matched to a gene. Germline V gives CDR1 GTSNPN, CDR2 SVGIG (reference sequence). V usage is TRBV30 and J usage is TRBJ2-1; 8 bases are a match to TRBD1. Material: CD4+ T cells sorted from blood, obtained at week 24, from a patient treated with tofacitinib. The sequence was collected from a human donor with alopecia areata. In DNA, the CDR3 is TGTGCCTGGACGACAGGGGTGTTTCTCAATGAGCAGTTCTTC. Its translation: CAWTTGVFLNEQFF. Combining the CDR3 with reference TRBV30 and TRBJ2-1 gives the whole variable domain SQTIHQWPATLVQPVGSPLSLECTVEGTSNPNLYWYRQAAGRGLQLLFYSVGIGQISSEVPQNLSASRPQDRQFILSSKKLLLSDSGFYLCAWTTGVFLNEQFFGPGTRLTVL.